This TCR beta chain was recovered during a study of T-cell memory formation after mild COVID-19. The study's findings and limits: Shrinking CD4+ clones resided mostly in CM and EM, and CD8+ ones in EMRA.

TCR alpha and TCR beta cDNA libraries carrying sample barcodes and UMIs were produced by 5'RACE using constant-segment primers. TCRdb processed the 5' RACE reads anew with MiXCR; each CDR3 protein has one entry. In the table there are 350,000 to 450,000 distinct CDR3 sequences, 25% to 30% of which are singletons. This clonotype has a handful of counts. Its antigen is not identified. Deletions cut 6 bases from V and 2 bases from J, with 7 bases between. The CDR3 spans 12 residues. The gene calls are TRBV12-3 or TRBV12-4 and TRBJ1-2; TRBD1 might be the D (5 bases). The TCR originated in an adult woman who had mild COVID-19 (a few samples of this study predate the infection). Cell type and time point are not known. The sequencing input was PBMCs or a T cell subset sorted from them (not recorded which). The CDR3 here is CASRGRNYGYTF. The CDR3 bases are TGTGCCAGCAGGGGACGGAACTATGGCTACACCTTC.